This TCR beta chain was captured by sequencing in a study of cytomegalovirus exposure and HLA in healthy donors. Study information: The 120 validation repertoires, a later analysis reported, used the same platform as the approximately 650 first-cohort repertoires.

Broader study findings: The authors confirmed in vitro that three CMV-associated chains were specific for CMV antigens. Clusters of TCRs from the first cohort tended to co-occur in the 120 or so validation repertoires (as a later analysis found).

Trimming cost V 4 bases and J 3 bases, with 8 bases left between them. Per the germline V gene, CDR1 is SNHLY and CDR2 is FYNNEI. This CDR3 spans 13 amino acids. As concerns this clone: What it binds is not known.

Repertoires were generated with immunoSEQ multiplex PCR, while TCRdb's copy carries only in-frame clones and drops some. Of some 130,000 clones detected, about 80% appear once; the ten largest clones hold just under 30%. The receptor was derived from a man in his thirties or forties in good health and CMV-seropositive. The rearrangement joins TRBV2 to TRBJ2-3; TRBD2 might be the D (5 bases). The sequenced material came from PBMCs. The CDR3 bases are TGTGCCAGCAGTGCTAGCCCTACAGATACGCAGTATTTT. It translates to CASSASPTDTQYF.